This TCR beta chain stems from a study of identical twins. General study points: Out-of-frame alpha sequences shared by twins were enriched for low generation probability. For zero-insertion analyses, partial confounding could come from invariant MAIT and iNKT cells. Fewer insertions marked abundant cord blood beta clonotypes; young adult naive trended weakly, memory not at all.

The CDR3 has 16 residues. Germline CDR1 and CDR2: SGHVS and FNYEAQ. Trimming at V came to 2 bases and at J to 0 bases, leaving 4 bases not matched to a gene. This clonotype has just a few counts. Its antigen is not identified. A universal primer site was created by template switching, with the cDNA bearing unique molecular identifiers. MiXCR, applied by TCRdb to the 5' RACE reads, yields one record per CDR3 protein. The sample lists about 890,000 distinct CDR3 sequences, 9% to 15% seen once, with around 1.6% in the top ten. These data also featured in a second study, about yellow fever vaccine responses in identical twins.

V is TRBV7-6 and J is TRBJ2-1, with 7 bases aligning to TRBD1. This clonotype was obtained from a woman under 30 in good health. Sequencing was performed on PBMCs. CDR3: CASSLNRDSSYNEQFF. The CDR3 DNA reads as TGTGCCAGCAGCTTAAATCGGGACAGCTCCTACAATGAGCAGTTCTTC.